This TCR beta chain was identified in a study of T-cell memory formation after mild COVID-19. In its sample, this clonotype was seen a few times. Its specificity is unknown. With 3 bases clipped from V and 1 base from J, the junction kept 6 bases outside the gene matches. The CDR3 contains 15 residues. Germline CDR1 reads SGHRS; CDR2 reads YFSETQ. TCRdb reprocessed the 5' RACE reads via MiXCR and lists one record per CDR3 protein. The table has 220,000 or so distinct CDR3 sequences, just over 9.5% seen once. General observations from the study: Contracting clones localized mainly to CM and EM when CD4+ and mainly to EMRA when CD8+.

The sample taken for sequencing was PBMCs or a T cell subset sorted from them (not recorded which). This TCR derives from a man between 18 and 29 years old who had mild COVID-19 (a few samples of this study predate the infection). Cell type and time point are not known. The chain joins TRBV5-1 to TRBJ1-2, with 7 nucleotides matching TRBD1. CDR3 in DNA: TGCGCCAGCAGCTCGGGGACAGTGGGTAACTATGGCTACACCTTC. It encodes CASSSGTVGNYGYTF.